The present T cell receptor beta chain was sequenced within a study of shared clonotypes between healthy human individuals. This clone has a single count. Its target is not known. Trimming removed 6 bases from V and 3 bases from J, with 12 bases in between. CDR1 is MDHEN and CDR2 is SYDVKM in the germline V gene. CDR3 size: 13 residues. Investigators spread the genomic DNA of each subset evenly over several immunoSEQ plates. Unsorted PBMCs provided DNA that was sequenced on ten immunoSEQ deep assay plates. Repertoires were generated with immunoSEQ multiplex PCR, while TCRdb's copy carries only in-frame clones and drops some. The sample records fewer than 700,000 clones, around three quarters being singletons. Study-wide findings and caveats: The authors expected sequencing depth to affect clonotype sharing among donors.

Among the donors, all were Caucasian adults who lived in Nashville, Tennessee. The TCR originated in a woman in her forties in good health. Some clones in this sample may be carry-over from other donors' samples. V gene TRBV28 combines with J gene TRBJ2-7, with D possibly TRBD1 on 7 matching bases. Sequenced material: PBMCs. The CDR3 is CASRRGRDYEQYF. The CDR3 coding sequence is TGTGCCAGCAGGAGGGGGCGGGACTACGAGCAGTACTTC.